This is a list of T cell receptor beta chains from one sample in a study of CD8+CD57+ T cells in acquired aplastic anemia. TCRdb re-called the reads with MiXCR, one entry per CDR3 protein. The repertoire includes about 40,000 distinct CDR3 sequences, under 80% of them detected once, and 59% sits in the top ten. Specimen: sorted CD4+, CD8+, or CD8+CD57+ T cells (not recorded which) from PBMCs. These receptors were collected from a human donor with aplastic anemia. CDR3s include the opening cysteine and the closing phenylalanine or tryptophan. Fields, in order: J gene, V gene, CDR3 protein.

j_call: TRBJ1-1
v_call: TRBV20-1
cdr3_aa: CSARGTEAFF

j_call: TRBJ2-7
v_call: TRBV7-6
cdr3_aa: CASSYKETAYEQYF

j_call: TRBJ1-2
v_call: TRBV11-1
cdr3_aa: CASSGPGGAGTNYGYTF

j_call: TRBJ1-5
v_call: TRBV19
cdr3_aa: CASSIADQPQHF

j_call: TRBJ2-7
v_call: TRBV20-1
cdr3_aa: CSASLASSYEQYF

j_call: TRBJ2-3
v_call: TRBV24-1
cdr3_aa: CATSSRSEDTDTQYF

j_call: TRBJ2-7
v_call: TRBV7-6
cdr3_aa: CASSLSGGGDYEQYF

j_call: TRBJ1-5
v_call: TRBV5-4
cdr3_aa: CASSLGGGIQPQHF

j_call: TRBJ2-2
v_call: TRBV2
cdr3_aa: CASSGQGFPGELFF

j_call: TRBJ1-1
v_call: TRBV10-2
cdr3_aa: CACTGSSLGTEAFF

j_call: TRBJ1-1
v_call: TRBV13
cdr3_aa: CAVGGRVQVNTEAFF

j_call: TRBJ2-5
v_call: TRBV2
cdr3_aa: CASSSRPGSETQYF

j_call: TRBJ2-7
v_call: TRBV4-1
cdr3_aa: CASSQGRGVYEQYF

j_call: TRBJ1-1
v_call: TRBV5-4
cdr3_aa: CASSLSWGTEAFF

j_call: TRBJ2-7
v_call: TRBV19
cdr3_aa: CASAVGDSYEQYF

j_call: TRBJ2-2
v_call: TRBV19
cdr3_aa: CASEGADTGELFF

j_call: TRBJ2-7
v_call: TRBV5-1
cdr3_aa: CASSTGSYEQYF

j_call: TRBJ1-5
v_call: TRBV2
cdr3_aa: CASSDDSINSNQPQHF

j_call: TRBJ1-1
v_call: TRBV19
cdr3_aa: CASTQGKNTEAFF

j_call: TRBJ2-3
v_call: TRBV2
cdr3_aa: CASTRQGTSTDTQYF

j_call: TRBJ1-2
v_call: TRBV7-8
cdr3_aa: CASSLFSGGLDGYTF

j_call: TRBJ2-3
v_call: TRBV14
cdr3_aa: CASSPQGDTQYF

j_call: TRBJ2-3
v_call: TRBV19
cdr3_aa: CASSILSQRGGRGTDTQYF

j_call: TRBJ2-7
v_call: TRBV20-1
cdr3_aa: CSARGFPGRDEQYF

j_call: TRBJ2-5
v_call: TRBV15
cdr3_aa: CATSRDVSSGGFQETQYF

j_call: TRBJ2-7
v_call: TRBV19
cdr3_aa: CASSALTGYEQYF

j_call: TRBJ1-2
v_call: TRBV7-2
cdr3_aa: CASSEGTGYGYTF

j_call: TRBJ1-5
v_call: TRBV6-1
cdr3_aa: CASSEDGGAGNQPQHF

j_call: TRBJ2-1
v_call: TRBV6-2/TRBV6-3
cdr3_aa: CASSYSTETGTSFDEQFF

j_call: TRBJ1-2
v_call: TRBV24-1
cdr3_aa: CATSSGGYGYTF

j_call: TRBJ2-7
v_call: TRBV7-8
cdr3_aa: CASSTRTGHYEQYF

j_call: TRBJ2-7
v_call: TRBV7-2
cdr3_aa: CASSPPNVPYEQYF

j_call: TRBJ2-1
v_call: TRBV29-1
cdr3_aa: CSVEEAGGRNYNEQFF

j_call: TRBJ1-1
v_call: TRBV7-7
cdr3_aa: CASSLAPDSEAFF

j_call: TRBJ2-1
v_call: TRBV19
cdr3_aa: CASSVTGGAVASEQFF

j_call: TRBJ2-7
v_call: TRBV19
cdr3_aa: CASTPGGAGEQYF

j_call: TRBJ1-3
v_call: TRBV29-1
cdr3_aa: CSVDLLGTGNTIYF

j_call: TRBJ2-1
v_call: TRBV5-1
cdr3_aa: CASSLDSPPYNEQFF

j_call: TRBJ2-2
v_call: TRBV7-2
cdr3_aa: CASSLVVSGELFF

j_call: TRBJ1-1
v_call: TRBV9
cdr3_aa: CASSPGQGRNTEAFF

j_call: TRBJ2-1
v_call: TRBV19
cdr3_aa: CASSLGGLAHNEQFF

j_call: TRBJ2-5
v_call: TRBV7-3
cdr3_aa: CASSSRAGETQYF

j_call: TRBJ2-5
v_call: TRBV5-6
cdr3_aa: CASSQRAGAGETQYF

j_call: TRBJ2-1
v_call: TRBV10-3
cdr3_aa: CAISTTSPSYNEQFF

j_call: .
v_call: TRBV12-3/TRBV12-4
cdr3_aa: CASSFMNNEQFF

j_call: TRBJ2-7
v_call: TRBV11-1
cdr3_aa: CASSLGTGEGVYEQYF

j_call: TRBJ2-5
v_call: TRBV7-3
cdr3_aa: CASSSSGVETQYF

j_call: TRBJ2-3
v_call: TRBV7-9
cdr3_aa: CASSLEDTQYF

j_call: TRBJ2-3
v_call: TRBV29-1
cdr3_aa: CSVDSSTDTQYF

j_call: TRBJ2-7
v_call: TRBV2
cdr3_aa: CASTSGVRYEQYF

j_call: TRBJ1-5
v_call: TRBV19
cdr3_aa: CASSMGQGRQPQHF

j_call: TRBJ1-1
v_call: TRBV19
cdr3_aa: CASRAAATEAFF